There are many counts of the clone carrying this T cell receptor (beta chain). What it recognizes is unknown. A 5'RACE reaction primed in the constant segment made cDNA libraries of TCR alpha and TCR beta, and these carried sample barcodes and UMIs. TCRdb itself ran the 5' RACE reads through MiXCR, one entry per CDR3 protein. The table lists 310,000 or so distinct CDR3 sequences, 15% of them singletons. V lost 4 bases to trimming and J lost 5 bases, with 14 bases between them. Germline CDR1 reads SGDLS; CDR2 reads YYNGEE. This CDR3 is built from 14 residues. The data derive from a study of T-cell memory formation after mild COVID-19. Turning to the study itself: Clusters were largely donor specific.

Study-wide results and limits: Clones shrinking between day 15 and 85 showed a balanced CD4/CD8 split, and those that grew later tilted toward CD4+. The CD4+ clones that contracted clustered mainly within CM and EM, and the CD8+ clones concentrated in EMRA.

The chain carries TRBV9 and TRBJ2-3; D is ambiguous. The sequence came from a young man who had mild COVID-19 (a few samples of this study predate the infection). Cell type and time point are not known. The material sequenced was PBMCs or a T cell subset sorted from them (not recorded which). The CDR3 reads CASSPPVMVDTQYF. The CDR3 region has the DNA TGTGCCAGCAGCCCCCCCGTAATGGTAGATACGCAGTATTTT.